This TCR beta chain is drawn from a study of T cells in localized non-small cell lung cancer. Study results and limitations: Tumor showed lower T cell clonality than uninvolved adjacent lung, where it was highest. Across samples, adjacent lung featured a median approximately 56 of the top 100 tumor clones. There was an association of higher blood T cell density with longer overall survival.

The assay was immunoSEQ multiplex PCR, and TCRdb's table has in-frame clones only and misses some. The sample gives 35,000 to 40,000 clones, around 90% of which show up once; approximately 6.9% is in the top ten. This clone was seen a few times. The antigen remains undetermined. Sequences were derived from peripheral blood, sampled before any cancer treatment. This TCR was recovered from a female donor older than 55 with stage I lung adenocarcinoma.

CDR3 nucleotide sequence: TGTGCCAGCTCAGCGAGGGGGTTCTCTAATGAAAAACTGTTTTTT. Protein sequence: CASSARGFSNEKLFF. The gene calls are TRBV19 and TRBJ1-4; D possibly corresponds to TRBD1 (6 bases). This CDR3 is 15 amino acids long. V lost 9 bases to trimming and J lost 3 bases, with 17 bases between them. Germline loops: CDR1 LNHDA, CDR2 SQIVND (reference sequence).